One sample yielded the 2 T cell receptor beta chains listed below, sequenced in a study of blood T cell repertoires in COVID-19. Sequencing used immunoSEQ multiplex PCR; TCRdb keeps in-frame clones, though not all of them. The sample holds roughly 80,000 clones, around 74% seen once. Sequenced input: peripheral blood. The receptor set was obtained from a human donor in a cohort sampled during active COVID-19.

This chain joins TRBV6-6 and TRBJ2-7; D possibly corresponds to TRBD2 (5 bases). The CDR3 is made up of 13 amino acids. V lost 5 bases and J 2 bases, leaving 10 bases between the germline ends. CDR1 is MNHNY and CDR2 is SVGAGI in the germline V gene (reference sequence). CDR3 in DNA: TGTGCCAGCAGTCCCCGGACTCCCTACGAGCAGTACTTC. This sequence encodes CASSPRTPYEQYF.

V usage is TRBV5-5 and J usage is TRBJ2-7, with 9 bases aligning to TRBD1. There are 16 residues in the CDR3. The trim removed 4 bases at V and 5 bases at J, leaving 13 bases unmatched. Germline lookup yields CDR1 SGHKS and CDR2 YYEKEE (reference sequence). The CDR3 spells CASSLAPGQGYHEQYF. CDR3 in DNA: TGTGCCAGCAGCCTCGCTCCGGGACAGGGCTACCACGAGCAGTACTTC.